This TCR beta chain stems from a study of radiation and T cells in renal cell carcinoma. Looking at the study overall: Nephrectomy followed 15 Gy stereotactic body radiation by 4 weeks.

Profiled with immunoSEQ multiplex PCR; TCRdb holds only in-frame clones, not every one. The data show some 150,000 clones, with over 80% seen just once and 13% held by the top ten. The CDR3 contains 12 residues. Germline CDR1 and CDR2: MNHNY and SVGAGI (reference sequence). V was shortened by 1 base and J by 6 bases, with 6 bases between the two germline ends. Time point noted: blood 2 weeks post-SBRT. Sample treatment: 15 Gy SBRT to primary tumor, nephrectomy 4 weeks later. Source: blood, taken from a patient whose treatment included radiotherapy and nephrectomy. This receptor was identified in a woman between 45 and 65 years old with renal cell carcinoma. The rearrangement uses TRBV6-6 and TRBJ1-2; D call uncertain. The CDR3 DNA reads TGTGCCAGCAGTTACTATATGGATGGCTACACCTTC. Amino acids: CASSYYMDGYTF.